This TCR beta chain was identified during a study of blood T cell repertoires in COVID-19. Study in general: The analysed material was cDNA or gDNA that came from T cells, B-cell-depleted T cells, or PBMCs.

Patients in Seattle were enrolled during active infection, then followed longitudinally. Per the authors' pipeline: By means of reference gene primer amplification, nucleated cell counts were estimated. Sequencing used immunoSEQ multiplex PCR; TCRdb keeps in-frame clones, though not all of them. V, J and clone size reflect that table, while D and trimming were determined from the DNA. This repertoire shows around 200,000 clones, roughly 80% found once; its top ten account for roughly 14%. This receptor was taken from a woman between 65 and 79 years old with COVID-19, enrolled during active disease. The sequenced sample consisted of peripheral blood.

CDR3 residues: CATRTSGSTDTQYF. DNA of the CDR3: TGTGCCACCAGGACTAGCGGGAGCACAGATACGCAGTATTTT. The rearrangement links TRBV19 to TRBJ2-3; 11 nucleotides match TRBD2. Germline CDR1 reads LNHDA; CDR2 reads SQIVND (reference sequence). There are 14 residues in the CDR3. Germline trimming cut 10 bases from V and 0 bases from J; bases unmatched to any gene: 3.